This paragraph covers one T cell receptor (beta chain) sequence. This sample is drawn from a study of blood T cell repertoires in COVID-19. At the level of the study: Material from acute and convalescent COVID-19 was sourced from the United States, Italy and Spain.

The CDR3 runs 11 residues. The germline V gene has CDR1 LNHDA and CDR2 SQIVND (reference sequence). Trimming cost V 2 bases and J 10 bases, with 6 bases left between them. In the authors' methods: Reference gene primers were amplified, and this amplification served to estimate nucleated cell counts. Assay used: immunoSEQ multiplex PCR; TCRdb lists only in-frame clones, some missing. The V and J calls and clone size are taken from that table; D and trimming were inferred from the DNA. The repertoire has around 140,000 clones, around 87% of them found once; the top ten carry about 2.5%. Sequencing was done on a sample of peripheral blood. The source of this sequence is a man between 50 and 59 years old with active COVID-19. This chain links TRBV19 with TRBJ1-5; D gene uncertain. CDR3 coding DNA: TGTGCCAGTAGTATAAGCGGTCCCCAGCATTTT. Its translation: CASSISGPQHF.